This TCR beta chain was captured in a study of human T cells and chemical hapten exposure. At the level of the study: Patients, chiefly female, had alopecia areata, totalis or universalis. Overall study results and limits: Following DPC sensitization, TCRs present above 1 in 1000 frequency showed no change.

Time point meaning: pre-sensitization, week 0. Indicated treatment: therapeutic diphenylcyclopropenone sensitization with weekly scalp DPC. The CDR3 is 15 amino acids. Trimming took 7 bases from V and 5 from J, leaving 22 bases between them. The germline V gene has CDR1 SGDLS and CDR2 YYNGEE. The library attached unique molecular identifiers to individual cDNA molecules. TCRdb called the RACE reads again in MiXCR, with one record for every CDR3 protein. The table has around 260,000 distinct CDR3 sequences, approximately 8.6% seen once. This clonotype was seen a handful of times. What it recognizes is unknown.

The chain combines TRBV9 with TRBJ2-7, with D perhaps matching TRBD1 or TRBD2 (6 bases each). The material was whole blood, obtained in connection with sensitization to the hapten diphenylcyclopropenone (DPC). The source of this sequence is a woman between 40 and 50 years old with alopecia areata. Some clones in this sample may be carry-over from other donors' samples. DNA of the CDR3: TGTGCCAGCGGTTCGGGGGCGGGAATAGGCCACGAGCAGTACTTC. Encoded protein: CASGSGAGIGHEQYF.